Sequencing of this T cell receptor beta chain was carried out in a study of T cell responses to AZD1222 COVID-19 vaccine. Findings and limits, study-wide: Clonal diversity was possibly underestimated; the donors were predominantly white British and more often female.

To note about this clone: What it binds is unknown.

The table came from immunoSEQ multiplex PCR; TCRdb's copy has only in-frame clones and leaves some out. This sample yields around 200,000 clones, of which about 91% are seen a single time; 0.45% to 0.55% belongs to the top ten. Germline V lookup: CDR1 KGHDR, CDR2 SFDVKD. The V segment lost 5 bases and the J segment 4 bases; nucleotides outside the gene matches: 4. This CDR3 comprises 14 residues. This material consisted of peripheral blood, taken on day 0 of AZD1222 vaccination. The TCR originated in an adult in good health. The gene calls are TRBV24-1 and TRBJ1-2; 9 positions match TRBD1. CDR3 sequence (DNA): TGTGCCACCAGTGCGGGACAGGGTCTCTATGGCTACACCTTC. Encoded protein: CATSAGQGLYGYTF.